Below, 27 T cell receptor beta chains from the same sample are listed, as sequenced in a study of shared clonotypes between healthy human individuals (dated by TCRdb to about 2020). Library generation was performed with the immunoSEQ multiplex PCR assay. The table was pulled from immuneACCESS by TCRdb, which kept in-frame rearrangements only. Such tables lose some clones; where checked, under half of the loss comes from unresolved V genes, and the rest has no known cause. This sample has about 1.1 million clones in its table, and about 80% of those were observed once. Clones ranked in the top ten supply 0.5% to 0.65% of the sample. The sequencing input was memory CD4+ T cells from PBMCs. The cell subset or site label here, explained by the study, means: CD45RA-negative fraction. These receptor sequences come from a man aged 18 to 35 in good health. Some clones in this sample may be carry-over from other donors' samples.

The chain carries TRBV28 and TRBJ1-2; possibly TRBD1 for D (5 bases). The germline CDR1 and CDR2 sequences are MDHEN and SYDVKM. The CDR3 is made up of 17 amino acids. V shed 2 bases and J shed 8 bases, with 24 bases lying between them. CDR3 nucleotide sequence: TGTGCCAGCAGTTTAACACCCTCTCGAAGGGGCCAGTACGGCTACACCTTC. Protein: CASSLTPSRRGQYGYTF.

CDR3 sequence reads: CASSRGKVGEVYEQYF. CDR3 nucleotide sequence: TGTGCCAGCAGCCGGGGGAAAGTTGGAGAGGTCTACGAGCAGTACTTC. The chain uses TRBV27 and TRBJ2-7; D is possibly TRBD2 (6 bases). Between the trimmed V and J ends, which lost 6 bases and 3 bases, there was a span of 21 bases. The CDR3 sequence is 16 residues long. CDR1 and CDR2 (germline): MNHEY, SMNVEV (reference sequence).

The rearrangement links TRBV9 to TRBJ2-3; 12 nucleotides agree with TRBD2. Germline loops: CDR1 SGDLS, CDR2 YYNGEE. The CDR3 runs to 16 residues. The J segment lost 2 bases and the V segment lost 0 bases, leaving 1 base of the junction unmatched. This CDR3 is CASSVGTSGITDTQYF. CDR3 coding DNA: TGTGCCAGCAGCGTAGGGACTAGCGGGATCACAGATACGCAGTATTTT.

Points on this clone: A read error is possible here, since a much larger clone lies one base away. The identical CDR3 is also encoded by other nucleotide sequences in the sample. The V call is TRBV6-1, the J call TRBJ1-1, with 8 positions matching TRBD1. The CDR3 consists of 14 residues. The V gene's germline CDR1 is MNHNS and CDR2 SASEGT. Here the CDR3 reads CASSDRTGFTEAFF. CDR3 DNA sequence: TGTGCCAGCAGTGACCGGACAGGGTTCACTGAGGCTTTCTTT.

The V call is TRBV6-1, the J call TRBJ2-1; 9 nucleotides align to TRBD1. Germline V lookup: CDR1 MNHNS, CDR2 SASEGT. The CDR3 spans 14 residues. The ends lost 6 bases at V and 7 bases at J; junction bases unmatched: 7. CDR3 residues: CASRDRGIGNEQFF. The CDR3 nucleotides read TGTGCCAGCAGGGACAGGGGAATTGGGAATGAGCAGTTCTTC.

The genes are TRBV7-8 and TRBJ2-5; 9 nucleotides match TRBD2. With V trimmed by 6 bases and J by 5 bases, 4 bases remained unmatched. The germline V gene has CDR1 SGHVS and CDR2 FQNEAQ. The length of the CDR3 is 13 residues. The CDR3: CASRLAGFETQYF. The CDR3 DNA is TGTGCCAGCAGACTAGCGGGTTTTGAGACCCAGTACTTC. The variable domain in full, completed from reference TRBV7-8 and TRBJ2-5, reads GAGVSQSPRYKVAKRGQDVALRCDPISGHVSLFWYQQALGQGPEFLTYFQNEAQLDKSGLPSDRFFAERPEGSVSTLKIQRTQQEDSAVYLCASRLAGFETQYFGPGTRLLVL.

The chain uses TRBV11-1 and TRBJ1-2, with no clear D. V lost 6 bases to trimming and J lost 8 bases, with 16 bases between them. Germline lookup yields CDR1 SGHAT and CDR2 FQDESV (reference sequence). The CDR3 loop spans 13 amino acids. The CDR3 DNA reads as TGTGCCAGCAGTTTTCGCCGGGTGGACGGCTACACCTTC. Its translation is CASSFRRVDGYTF.

The chain employs TRBV7-2 and TRBJ2-3, with D possibly being TRBD1 (6 bases). CDR1 is SGHTA and CDR2 is FQGNSA in the germline V gene. The CDR3 spans 14 residues. Trimming shortened V by 5 bases and J by 5 bases, and 14 bases separated the two germline ends. CDR3 residues: CASSLWGQQDTQYF. CDR3 in DNA: TGTGCCAGCAGCCTGTGGGGGCAACAAGATACGCAGTATTTT.

The chain couples TRBV4-1 to TRBJ1-5; possibly TRBD1 for D (6 bases). The CDR3 spans 18 residues. V shed 0 bases and J shed 0 bases, with 15 bases lying between them. The germline CDR1 and CDR2 sequences are MGHRA and YSYEKL. CDR3 DNA sequence: TGCGCCAGCAGCCAAGATGGATGGGGGGCTAATAGCAATCAGCCCCAGCATTTT. It is translated as CASSQDGWGANSNQPQHF.

The chain employs TRBV28 and TRBJ2-3, with 7 bases fitting TRBD1. V trimming: 7 bases; J trimming: 2 bases; junction bases outside the gene matches: 6. Germline CDR1 reads MDHEN; CDR2 reads SYDVKM. The CDR3 totals 14 residues. This CDR3 is CASTLGQSTDTQYF. The DNA for the CDR3 is TGTGCCAGCACCCTGGGACAGTCCACAGATACGCAGTATTTT. Using reference TRBV28 and TRBJ2-3 for the parts outside the CDR3, the full variable domain is DVKVTQSSRYLVKRTGEKVFLECVQDMDHENMFWYRQDPGLGLRLIYFSYDVKMKEKGDIPEGYSVSREKKERFSLILESASTNQTSMYLCASTLGQSTDTQYFGPGTRLTVL.

This clone was observed many times. The gene calls are TRBV5-6 and TRBJ2-1; D gene uncertain. Germline assignment: CDR1 SGHDT and CDR2 YYEEEE. CDR3 length: 14 residues. V gave up 4 bases and J gave up 7 bases, with 15 bases separating them. CDR3 nucleotides: TGTGCCAGCAGCCCTACTTATTTGAGAAATGAGCAGTTCTTC. It codes for CASSPTYLRNEQFF.

This clone was counted a single time. The J gene is TRBJ2-7, the V gene TRBV6-1; D is undetermined. Germline V gene data show CDR1 as MNHNS and CDR2 as SASEGT. The CDR3 contains 14 residues. The V end lost 8 bases, the J end lost 0 bases, and 14 bases lay between the germline ends. The chain's CDR3 is CASRPPGSSYEQYF. CDR3 bases: TGTGCCAGCCGTCCCCCGGGTAGCTCCTACGAGCAGTACTTC.

The chain couples TRBV5-1 to TRBJ2-2; no clear D. Trimming left V 1 base short and J 0 bases short, with 10 bases between. This CDR3 region has 16 residues. Germline assignment: CDR1 SGHRS and CDR2 YFSETQ. CDR3 sequence (DNA): TGCGCCAGCAGCTTGCTCCTGAGTACGAACACCGGGGAGCTGTTTTTT. This sequence encodes CASSLLLSTNTGELFF.

Concerning this clone itself: Other nucleotide sequences from this sample produce the same CDR3. The CDR3 region has the DNA TGTGCCTGGAGTTCGCGAGAGACCCAGTACTTC. Its translation: CAWSSRETQYF. This chain links TRBV30 with TRBJ2-5; D ambiguous. V dropped 2 bases and J dropped 4 bases, with 5 bases sitting between them. There are 11 residues in the CDR3. CDR1 is GTSNPN and CDR2 is SVGIG in the germline V gene (reference sequence).

The chain carries TRBV27 and TRBJ2-6; D gene unclear. V was cut by 3 bases and J by 5 bases, with 8 bases left in between. The CDR3 has 14 amino acids. Per the germline V gene, CDR1 is MNHEY and CDR2 is SMNVEV (reference sequence). The CDR3 loop reads CASSFAARANVLTF. Here the CDR3 DNA reads TGTGCCAGCAGTTTTGCCGCAAGGGCCAACGTCCTGACTTTC.

Written as DNA, the CDR3 is TGTGCCAGCAGGGACAGGGTGAACACCGGGGAGCTGTTTTTT. Translated, it gives CASRDRVNTGELFF. This sequence joins TRBV2 and TRBJ2-2; 8 bases fit TRBD1. The CDR3 runs to 14 residues. Germline CDR1 SNHLY, CDR2 FYNNEI. The V segment lost 6 bases and the J segment 1 base; nucleotides outside the gene matches: 1.

CDR3 nucleotides: TGTGCCAGCAGACTTGGACAGGGGGACTATGGCTACACCTTC. This encodes CASRLGQGDYGYTF. The genes are TRBV7-9 and TRBJ1-2; 10 nucleotides align to TRBD1. Trimming took 6 bases from V and 3 from J; bases not matched to a gene: 4. Germline loops: CDR1 SEHNR, CDR2 FQNEAQ (reference sequence). CDR3 length: 14 amino acids.

This rearrangement joins TRBV2 to TRBJ2-2; 10 bases are shared with TRBD2. The V gene's germline CDR1 is SNHLY and CDR2 FYNNEI. V was clipped by 4 bases and J by 6 bases; unmatched bases: 5. This CDR3 is 15 amino acids long. CDR3 DNA: TGTGCCAGCAGTGTAACTAGCGGGAAGGCCGGGGAGCTGTTTTTT. Its protein product is CASSVTSGKAGELFF.

As concerns this clone: Its ends do not fully match the called genes, so a read error is possible. The genes are TRBV30 and TRBJ2-3; 7 bases are shared with TRBD2. Germline CDR1 reads GTSNPN; CDR2 reads SVGIG (reference sequence). The CDR3 runs 12 residues. The CDR3 reads CAGSGATDTQYF. The CDR3 coding sequence is TGTGCCGGGAGCGGGGCCACAGATACGCAGTATTTT.

This clone showed up just a few times. The chain has TRBV7-2 and TRBJ1-3; D remains ambiguous. Per the germline V gene, CDR1 is SGHTA and CDR2 is FQGNSA. CDR3 length: 13 amino acids. With 6 bases removed from V and 4 bases from J, the gap between germline ends came to 10 bases. CDR3 coding DNA: TGTGCCAGCAGTCAGACTTCGGGAAACACCATATATTTT. Translated, it gives CASSQTSGNTIYF.

This clone was found a few times. The identical CDR3 is also encoded by other nucleotide sequences in the sample. The genes are TRBV29-1 and TRBJ1-1; 8 positions match TRBD1. V gave up 7 bases and J gave up 4 bases; unmatched junction bases: 5. This CDR3 comprises 12 residues. Germline-derived CDR1 and CDR2 are SQVTM and ANQGSEA. CDR3 protein: CSANTGGTEAFF. CDR3 nucleotides: TGCAGCGCCAATACAGGGGGCACTGAAGCTTTCTTT.

The V gene is TRBV19, the J gene TRBJ1-3, with 9 bases that match TRBD1. Germline V gene sequence: CDR1 LNHDA, CDR2 SQIVND (reference sequence). The length of the CDR3 is 15 residues. V shed 9 bases and J 3 bases; nucleotides not matched to a gene: 9. CDR3 DNA: TGTGCCAGCGCAGCACAGGGGGCGAGTGGAAACACCATATATTTT. Protein sequence: CASAAQGASGNTIYF.

This chain links TRBV15 with TRBJ1-2, with D unclear. V gave up 3 bases and J gave up 4 bases, with 12 bases separating them. Germline loops: CDR1 LNHNV, CDR2 YYDKDF (reference sequence). The length of the CDR3 is 14 residues. The CDR3 nucleotides read TGTGCCACCAGCAGGGAGAAGGAGGGCTATGGCTACACCTTC. Translated, it gives CATSREKEGYGYTF.

Of note for this clone: The same CDR3 can be traced to other DNA sequences in this sample. This chain connects TRBV2 to TRBJ2-4; the D gene could be TRBD1 or TRBD2 (5 bases each). The CDR3 length is 13 residues. Germline V lookup: CDR1 SNHLY, CDR2 FYNNEI. Trimming pared 6 bases from V and 8 bases from J, leaving 14 bases between. The DNA for the CDR3 is TGTGCCAGCAGCTTTGGGGGATCCGACATTCAGTACTTC. Protein product: CASSFGGSDIQYF.

The chain joins TRBV28 to TRBJ1-1; D might be TRBD1 (5 bases). Trimming left V 4 bases short and J 7 bases short, with 19 bases between. CDR1 is MDHEN and CDR2 is SYDVKM in the germline V gene. There are 15 residues in the CDR3. DNA for the CDR3: TGTGCCAGCAGTTCGCCGGGACTGGGCGACCTTGAAGCTTTCTTT. Translation gives CASSSPGLGDLEAFF. Variable domain in full (rest from reference TRBV28 and TRBJ1-1): DVKVTQSSRYLVKRTGEKVFLECVQDMDHENMFWYRQDPGLGLRLIYFSYDVKMKEKGDIPEGYSVSREKKERFSLILESASTNQTSMYLCASSSPGLGDLEAFFGQGTRLTVV.

This chain connects TRBV19 to TRBJ1-5; no clear D. Trimming shortened V by 6 bases and J by 0 bases, and 12 bases separated the two germline ends. This CDR3 spans 15 amino acids. CDR1 is LNHDA and CDR2 is SQIVND in the germline V gene (reference sequence). CDR3 loop: CASRPGQYSNQPQHF. In nucleotides, the CDR3 is TGTGCCAGTAGACCGGGCCAGTATAGCAATCAGCCCCAGCATTTT.

The CDR3 coding sequence is TGTGCCAGCTCACCTGGAACCTTAAAAGAGACCCAGTACTTC. This codes for CASSPGTLKETQYF. The rearrangement uses TRBV18 and TRBJ2-5; D gene ambiguous. This CDR3 spans 14 amino acids. CDR1 KGHSH and CDR2 LQKENI come from the germline V gene. V lost 3 bases to trimming and J lost 3 bases, with 11 bases between them. The whole variable domain, filled in from reference TRBV18 and TRBJ2-5, reads NAGVMQNPRHLVRRRGQEARLRCSPMKGHSHVYWYRQLPEEGLKFMVYLQKENIIDESGMPKERFSAEFPKEGPSILRIQQVVRGDSAAYFCASSPGTLKETQYFGPGTRLLVL.